These T cell receptor beta chains were read from a single sample in a study of OX40 agonist ivuxolimab in advanced cancers. Profiled with immunoSEQ multiplex PCR; TCRdb holds only in-frame clones, not every one. Of tens of thousands of clones in the sample, 88% are singletons; the top ten hold more than 0.45%. The material was CD4+ or CD8+ T cells sorted from blood, obtained in a trial of the OX40 agonist ivuxolimab. The origin of the receptors is an adult with an advanced solid tumor such as melanoma, head and neck, liver or kidney cancer. The CDR3 runs from the conserved cysteine through the conserved F or W. D genes are given only for firm matches. Size tells how often a clone was seen (once, few, many) or the class of an expanded clone, and some rows leave it out.

D gene	V gene	clone size	J gene	CDR3 protein
-	TRBV5-5	-	TRBJ1-2	CASSLLSGNYGYTF
-	TRBV10-3	once	TRBJ2-6	CAIAGGNSGANVLTF
TRBD1	TRBV12-5	-	TRBJ2-2	CASGLVLGQGRTDGELFF
-	TRBV7-9	-	TRBJ2-5	CASSFPRRLGETQYF
-	TRBV7-2	-	TRBJ1-1	CASTLRRGTEAFF
TRBD1	TRBV5-4	once	TRBJ2-5	CASSRTGQETQYF
TRBD1	TRBV6-5	-	TRBJ1-5	CASGVQGVGNQPQHF
TRBD1	TRBV28	few	TRBJ1-4	CASSKSRDRAEKLFF
TRBD1	TRBV6-5	-	TRBJ2-7	CASSRQGGAHEQYF
TRBD1	TRBV27	-	TRBJ2-7	CASSLTGTGEHEQYF
TRBD1	TRBV11-1	-	TRBJ1-1	CASTTRGFGTATTEAFF
TRBD1	TRBV5-1	-	TRBJ1-1	CASSLRSQGEMNTEAFF
-	TRBV18	few	TRBJ2-1	CASSSLRGEQFF
TRBD1	TRBV5-1	-	TRBJ1-5	CASSLTGDNQPQHF
TRBD1	TRBV4-2	once	TRBJ2-7	CASSPSDRGDYEQYF
TRBD1	TRBV5-1	-	TRBJ2-5	CASSSTGTVSQETQYF
-	TRBV10-3	once	TRBJ1-2	CAIRAGSPNYGYTF
TRBD1	TRBV5-4	-	TRBJ1-4	CASSGTAGGHEKLFF
-	TRBV6-1	once	TRBJ2-1	CASSEPSRRDNEQFF
TRBD1	TRBV5-1	-	TRBJ1-5	CASSAGQGGSNQPQHF
-	TRBV9	-	TRBJ2-3	CASTDSTDTQYF
-	TRBV10-3	-	TRBJ2-3	CAISKQTVSTDTQYF
-	TRBV5-1	few	TRBJ1-1	CASSLDRANTEAFF
-	TRBV5-1	once	TRBJ2-5	CASSLYQETQYF
TRBD1	TRBV28	-	TRBJ1-1	CASSTPQGQGKAFF
-	TRBV18	-	TRBJ1-4	CASSLTGGGSDEKLFF
-	TRBV19	-	TRBJ1-1	CASNRNTEAFF
-	TRBV11-2	-	TRBJ2-1	CASSPPGQGRTLQFF
-	TRBV5-1	-	TRBJ1-2	CASSPDSYYGYTF
-	TRBV5-1	-	TRBJ2-5	CASTQVGGQSQYF
-	TRBV29-1	-	TRBJ1-1	CSVEDLLKGQEAFF
-	TRBV7-2	-	TRBJ2-1	CASSLGWGAAYNEQFF
-	TRBV15	-	TRBJ1-2	CATSRDRRTNYGYTF
-	TRBV7-8	-	TRBJ1-2	CASSLGLDYGYTF
-	TRBV11-3	once	TRBJ2-1	CASSSGTWGDEQFF
-	TRBV5-6	-	TRBJ2-3	CASSFPRDTQYF